Presented here are 29 T cell receptor beta chains from one specimen sequenced in a study of CD8 T cells in Susac syndrome. An input of about 0.5 to 1 ug of RNA was subjected to reverse transcription using random hexamers. TCRdb reprocessed the immunoSEQ multiplex PCR reads with MiXCR, giving one entry per CDR3 protein. Here the sample spans a few hundred thousand distinct CDR3 sequences, approximately 95% being singletons. The sequenced sample consisted of CD4+ T cells from PBMCs. The receptors come from a human donor with multiple sclerosis.

The chain combines TRBV20-1 with TRBJ1-5, with 9 nucleotides matching TRBD1. The germline V gene has CDR1 DFQATT and CDR2 SNEGSKA (reference sequence). The CDR3 is 16 residues long. V was pared by 0 bases and J by 2 bases, with 5 bases of the junction left unmatched. The CDR3 sequence: CSARDPGQGGNQPQHF. CDR3 DNA: TGCAGTGCTAGAGACCCGGGACAGGGCGGCAATCAGCCCCAGCATTTT.

A remark on this clonotype: At one boundary the junction diverges from the germline segment, which might be a read error. The chain couples TRBV3-1 to TRBJ2-4; TRBD2 agrees at 10 bases. CDR1 LGHDT and CDR2 YNNKEL come from the germline V gene (reference sequence). This CDR3 has 12 amino acids. For the CDR3, the DNA is TGTGCCAGCAGCCTAGGACTAGCGGCTCTCGACTTC. As protein: CASSLGLAALDF.

The V call is TRBV5-1, the J call TRBJ2-3; TRBD1 is a possible D gene (6 bases). The CDR3 runs 15 residues. V was clipped by 4 bases and J by 2 bases, with 14 bases between them. Germline values: CDR1 SGHRS, CDR2 YFSETQ. The CDR3 DNA is TGCGCCAGCAGCCTAGGGGGACACTACACAGATACGCAGTATTTT. Translating gives CASSLGGHYTDTQYF.

This chain connects TRBV20-1 to TRBJ1-5; D is unclear. The germline gives CDR1 DFQATT, CDR2 SNEGSKA (reference sequence). V lost 3 bases and J 4 bases, leaving 10 bases between the germline ends. The CDR3 runs 13 residues. CDR3 bases: TGCAGTGCTAGGCTGGAGAATAATCAGCCCCAGCATTTT. Amino acid sequence: CSARLENNQPQHF.

V is TRBV30 and J is TRBJ1-6; TRBD1 is a possible D gene (5 bases). This CDR3 has 13 residues. Germline CDR1 and CDR2: GTSNPN and SVGIG (reference sequence). V lost 2 bases to trimming and J lost 6 bases, with 8 bases between them. This chain's CDR3 is CAWSSQGNSPLHF. DNA of the CDR3: TGTGCCTGGAGTTCGCAGGGTAATTCACCCCTCCACTTT.

The chain carries TRBV20-1 and TRBJ1-2; D might be TRBD1 (5 bases). CDR1 is DFQATT and CDR2 is SNEGSKA in the germline V gene (reference sequence). The V and J ends lost 6 bases and 4 bases respectively, with 12 bases between them. The CDR3 runs to 12 residues. DNA of the CDR3: TGCAGTGCCCTCGATGACAGCTATGGCTACACCTTC. It encodes CSALDDSYGYTF.

The chain links TRBV25-1 to TRBJ1-1; D is unresolved. CDR1 is MGHDK, CDR2 SYGVNS, per germline. V lost 8 bases, J lost 1 base, and 11 bases lay in between. The CDR3 extends over 13 amino acids. The CDR3 here is CASRGNGNTEAFF. CDR3 sequence (DNA): TGTGCCAGCCGGGGTAATGGGAACACTGAAGCTTTCTTT.

V is TRBV30 and J is TRBJ1-3; D not certain. This CDR3 is built from 14 residues. Germline CDR1 reads GTSNPN; CDR2 reads SVGIG (reference sequence). Trimming took off 4 bases at V and 2 bases at J, with 12 bases between the two ends. The CDR3 DNA follows: TGTGCCTGGACCCGATCGGGTACTGGAAACACCATATATTTT. It is translated as CAWTRSGTGNTIYF.

V is TRBV28 and J is TRBJ2-7; 8 positions agree with TRBD2. The CDR3 loop spans 15 amino acids. Unmatched junction bases numbered 11, after V lost 6 bases and J lost 4 bases. The germline gives CDR1 MDHEN, CDR2 SYDVKM. The CDR3 DNA is TGTGCCAGCAGCCCTGGGACGCGGGGGGTATACGAGCAGTACGTC. It translates to CASSPGTRGVYEQYV.

The chain employs TRBV5-1 and TRBJ1-2; the D is unclear. Deletions cut 0 bases from V and 1 base from J, with 7 bases between. Germline lookup yields CDR1 SGHRS and CDR2 YFSETQ. The CDR3 loop spans 14 amino acids. CDR3 in amino acids: CASSLGILNYGYTF. In DNA form, the CDR3 reads TGCGCCAGCAGCTTGGGGATCCTTAACTATGGCTACACCTTC.

The rearrangement joins TRBV10-3 to TRBJ1-5; D remains ambiguous. Trimming shortened V by 2 bases and J by 3 bases, and 11 bases separated the two germline ends. The length of the CDR3 is 15 residues. Germline lookup yields CDR1 ENHRY and CDR2 SYGVKD. CDR3 region: CAISEARDSNQPQHF. The CDR3 DNA follows: TGTGCCATCAGTGAGGCTAGGGATTCCAATCAGCCCCAGCATTTT.

This clonotype appeared a few times. The V call is TRBV29-1, the J call TRBJ2-7; D tentatively reads TRBD1 or TRBD2 (5 bases each). The CDR3 sequence is 12 residues long. The V and J ends lost 4 bases and 7 bases respectively, with 14 bases between them. Germline CDR1 SQVTM, CDR2 ANQGSEA. The CDR3: CSVGQSPGEQYF. The CDR3 coding sequence is TGCAGCGTTGGACAGTCCCCGGGGGAGCAGTACTTC.

The rearrangement uses TRBV18 and TRBJ2-1, with a possible D match to TRBD1 (6 bases). V was cut by 2 bases and J by 0 bases, with 8 bases left in between. This CDR3 spans 15 amino acids. Germline V lookup: CDR1 KGHSH, CDR2 LQKENI. DNA for the CDR3: TGTGCCAGCTCACCAGGGACAAGCTCCTACAATGAGCAGTTCTTC. The encoded protein is CASSPGTSSYNEQFF.

This chain connects TRBV20-1 to TRBJ2-1; TRBD1 aligns across 7 bases. With V trimmed by 4 bases and J by 8 bases, 8 bases remained unmatched. The CDR3 spans 13 residues. Germline values: CDR1 DFQATT, CDR2 SNEGSKA (reference sequence). CDR3 loop: CSATGTAFHEQFF. The CDR3 nucleotides are TGCAGTGCTACCGGGACAGCTTTCCATGAGCAGTTCTTC.

This clonotype was seen once. The chain carries TRBV7-2 and TRBJ2-5; D might be TRBD1 (5 bases). The germline gives CDR1 SGHTA, CDR2 FQGNSA. This CDR3 has 14 residues. V shed 5 bases and J shed 5 bases, with 15 bases lying between them. The CDR3 bases are TGTGCCAGCAGCCCCGAAGTGGGGCACGAGACCCAGTACTTC. As protein: CASSPEVGHETQYF.

This clonotype was counted a few times. V gene TRBV6-5 combines with J gene TRBJ2-7; a weak D match, TRBD2 (6 bases). The germline V gene has CDR1 MNHEY and CDR2 SVGAGI. The CDR3 totals 13 residues. Trimming cost V 4 bases and J 5 bases, with 12 bases left between them. CDR3 region: CASSLRTGDEQYF. The CDR3 DNA reads TGTGCCAGCAGTTTACGAACGGGGGACGAGCAGTACTTC.

The rearrangement links TRBV29-1 to TRBJ2-1; D call uncertain. V lost 7 bases and J 7 bases, leaving 20 bases between the germline ends. The V gene's germline CDR1 is SQVTM and CDR2 ANQGSEA. The CDR3 has 14 amino acids. The CDR3 loop reads CSAKDPRVGNEQFF. DNA of the CDR3: TGCAGCGCCAAAGATCCCCGGGTAGGAAATGAGCAGTTCTTC.

Only one count was recorded for this clonotype. V is TRBV7-9 and J is TRBJ1-5; TRBD1 is a possible D gene (6 bases). V lost 6 bases to trimming and J lost 3 bases, with 12 bases between them. The CDR3 sequence is 14 residues long. Germline loops: CDR1 SEHNR, CDR2 FQNEAQ (reference sequence). The CDR3 nucleotides read TGTGCCAGCAGTCGCCCAGGGGTCAATCAGCCCCAGCATTTT. Translating gives CASSRPGVNQPQHF.

The genes are TRBV30 and TRBJ2-7; D may be TRBD1 (6 bases). The germline V gene has CDR1 GTSNPN and CDR2 SVGIG (reference sequence). Trimming cost V 5 bases and J 7 bases, with 15 bases left between them. The CDR3 sequence is 12 residues long. The CDR3 sequence is CAWGRTDSEQYV. CDR3 in DNA: TGTGCCTGGGGTAGGACAGACAGTGAGCAGTACGTC.

The V gene is TRBV10-3, the J gene TRBJ1-5; 10 positions match TRBD1. The CDR3 is 14 amino acids. Per the germline V gene, CDR1 is ENHRY and CDR2 is SYGVKD. V lost 6 bases, J lost 4 bases, and 3 bases stayed unmatched. CDR3 nucleotide sequence: TGTGCCATCAGAGGGACAGGGGTAAATCAGCCCCAGCATTTT. Its protein is CAIRGTGVNQPQHF.

The CDR3 protein is CASSQSRAGYGYTF. As DNA, the CDR3 is TGTGCCAGCAGCCAGTCCAGGGCCGGCTATGGCTACACCTTC. The chain is built from TRBV3-1 and TRBJ1-2; D is possibly TRBD1 (5 bases). Between the trimmed V and J ends, which lost 3 bases and 4 bases, there was a span of 12 bases. Looked up from germline, CDR1 is LGHDT and CDR2 is YNNKEL (reference sequence). This CDR3 has 14 amino acids.

CDR3 nucleotides: TGCAGTGCCACGACAGGGACCTATGGCTACACCTTC. Amino acid sequence: CSATTGTYGYTF. The chain employs TRBV20-1 and TRBJ1-2; TRBD1 aligns across 7 bases. Germline CDR1 is DFQATT and CDR2 is SNEGSKA (reference sequence). The CDR3 spans 12 residues. V was pared by 6 bases and J by 4 bases, with 5 bases of the junction left unmatched.

The chain recombines TRBV6-5 with TRBJ2-3; D is ambiguous. This CDR3 is built from 17 residues. Looked up from germline, CDR1 is MNHEY and CDR2 is SVGAGI. Trimming stripped 2 bases from V and 7 bases from J, with 22 bases between. For the CDR3, the DNA is TGTGCCAGCAGTTACCTCCACTCACCCACCACACAGAATACGCAGTATTTT. This codes for CASSYLHSPTTQNTQYF.

CDR3 region: CASSVAPTSGGETQYF. The CDR3 nucleotides are TGTGCCAGCAGCGTAGCCCCCACTAGCGGGGGTGAGACCCAGTACTTC. V and J are TRBV9 and TRBJ2-5; TRBD2 matches at 11 bases. CDR3 size: 16 residues. J lost 5 bases, V lost 0 bases, and 6 bases had no gene match. Germline CDR1 and CDR2: SGDLS and YYNGEE.

The V gene is TRBV2, the J gene TRBJ2-1; 9 nucleotides line up with TRBD2. The CDR3 covers 16 residues. Germline loops: CDR1 SNHLY, CDR2 FYNNEI. V lost 3 bases, J lost 2 bases, and 5 bases stayed unmatched. The CDR3: CASSERSGGTYNEQFF. CDR3 DNA: TGTGCCAGCAGTGAGCGTAGCGGGGGTACCTACAATGAGCAGTTCTTC.

The CDR3 loop reads CASTPFGSGSLRETQYF. In DNA form, the CDR3 reads TGTGCCAGCACCCCCTTTGGTAGCGGGTCTCTGAGAGAGACCCAGTACTTC. V usage is TRBV11-2 and J usage is TRBJ2-5, with 7 positions matching TRBD2. The V gene's germline CDR1 is SGHAT and CDR2 FQNNGV. Germline trimming cut 7 bases from V and 4 bases from J; bases unmatched to any gene: 18. The CDR3 consists of 17 residues.

CDR3 bases: TGTGCCAGCAGCCAGACGGCTAGCGGGGGGAATACGCAGTATTTT. Amino acid sequence: CASSQTASGGNTQYF. The chain uses TRBV3-1 and TRBJ2-3; 11 nucleotides agree with TRBD2. Losses at the gene ends were 3 bases for V and 7 bases for J; bases not matched to a gene: 6. Germline lookup yields CDR1 LGHDT and CDR2 YNNKEL (reference sequence). The CDR3 is made up of 15 amino acids.

The chain joins TRBV5-1 to TRBJ1-5, with D perhaps matching TRBD1 (5 bases). The germline V gene encodes CDR1 SGHRS and CDR2 YFSETQ. CDR3 size: 15 residues. V was trimmed by 0 bases and J by 3 bases, leaving 10 bases between them. This CDR3 is CASSLDGGNNQPQHF. In nucleotides, the CDR3 is TGCGCCAGCAGCTTGGACGGGGGAAACAATCAGCCCCAGCATTTT.

The genes are TRBV3-1 and TRBJ2-5, with 10 bases aligning to TRBD1. The CDR3 covers 15 residues. Per the germline V gene, CDR1 is LGHDT and CDR2 is YNNKEL (reference sequence). V trimming: 4 bases; J trimming: 3 bases; junction bases outside the gene matches: 5. The CDR3 DNA sequence: TGTGCCAGCAGCCTGGCCGGGACAGGGGAAGAGACCCAGTACTTC. It codes for CASSLAGTGEETQYF.